This T cell receptor beta chain derives from a study of blood T cell repertoires in COVID-19. Across the whole study: There were acute and convalescent COVID-19 samples, and they came from the United States, Italy and Spain. T cells, B-cell-depleted T cells, or PBMCs supplied cDNA or gDNA.

This clone was detected a few times. The germline gives CDR1 MNHEY, CDR2 SMNVEV (reference sequence). Trimming pared 7 bases from V and 4 bases from J, leaving 7 bases between. This CDR3 region has 11 residues. In the authors' workflow: Amplification of reference gene primers was used by the study to estimate nucleated cell counts. Using immunoSEQ multiplex PCR, the repertoire was profiled, and TCRdb retains in-frame clones only, with some absent. That table is the source of V, J and clone size, and D and trimming were worked out from the DNA. The sample contains around 200,000 clones, over 70% of which appear only once.

The sequencing sample was made of peripheral blood. This sequence joins TRBV27 and TRBJ1-1; D gene ambiguous. This receptor was identified in a man over 45 with active or convalescent COVID-19. The CDR3, as DNA: TGTGCCAGCAAGAGCATCACTGAAGCTTTCTTT. It yields the protein CASKSITEAFF.